Described below is a single T cell receptor (beta chain) sequence and its context. Germline V gives CDR1 MNHEY, CDR2 SMNVEV (reference sequence). The CDR3 runs to 16 residues. Unmatched junction bases numbered 4, after V lost 0 bases and J lost 5 bases. The protocol was immunoSEQ multiplex PCR, while the TCRdb copy is restricted to in-frame clones and leaves out a portion. Of roughly 65,000 clones listed, around 93% were seen once; the top ten hold less than 3.5%. This entry comes from a study of blood T cell repertoires in COVID-19. Study at large: The United States, Italy and Spain supplied acute and convalescent COVID-19 samples.

The sequence derives from a man aged 70 or older with active COVID-19. The genes are TRBV27 and TRBJ2-3; TRBD2 aligns across 11 bases. Input material: peripheral blood. The CDR3 DNA follows: TGTGCCAGCAGTTTATCGGTAGCGGGGGGGAGAGATACGCAGTATTTT. This sequence encodes CASSLSVAGGRDTQYF.